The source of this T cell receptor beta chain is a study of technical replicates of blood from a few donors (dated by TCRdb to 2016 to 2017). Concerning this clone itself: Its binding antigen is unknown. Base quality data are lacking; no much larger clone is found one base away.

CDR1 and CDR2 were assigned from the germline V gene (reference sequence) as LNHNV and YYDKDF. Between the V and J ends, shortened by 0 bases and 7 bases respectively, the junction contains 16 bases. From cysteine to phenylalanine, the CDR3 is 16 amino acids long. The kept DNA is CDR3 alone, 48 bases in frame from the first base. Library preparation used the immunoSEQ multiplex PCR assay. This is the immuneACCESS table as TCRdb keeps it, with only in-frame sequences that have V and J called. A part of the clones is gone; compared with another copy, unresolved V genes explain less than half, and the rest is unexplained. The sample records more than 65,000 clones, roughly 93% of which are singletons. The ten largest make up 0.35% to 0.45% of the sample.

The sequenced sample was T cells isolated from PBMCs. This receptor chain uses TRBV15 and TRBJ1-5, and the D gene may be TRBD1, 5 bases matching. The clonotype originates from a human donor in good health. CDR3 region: CATSRDRRGGRQPQHF. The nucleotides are TGTGCCACCAGCAGAGATCGGCGGGGGGGAAGGCAGCCCCAGCATTTT.